This TCR beta chain stems from a study of blood T cells in healthy people across ages. Whole-study results and caveats: Among long-lived donors, naive CD4+ cells were more numerous and diversity higher than in aged donors.

To note about this clonotype: Its target is not known.

Germline loops: CDR1 MDHEN, CDR2 SYDVKM. This CDR3 has 12 amino acids. Between the trimmed V and J ends, which lost 4 bases and 6 bases, there was a span of 9 bases. A J-beta primer mix and a sample-barcoded 5' primer were used in a second PCR of about 7 to 11 cycles. MiXCR, run by TCRdb on the 5' RACE reads, gives a single entry per CDR3 protein. The data hold 600,000 or so distinct CDR3 sequences, with 25% to 35% observed a single time. Peripheral blood, approximately 10 milliliters per donor, was collected. RNA extraction gave at least 5.5 micrograms of total RNA per sample. This sequence was found in a woman of 80 years or more in good health. The V and J genes are TRBV28 and TRBJ1-1, with D perhaps matching TRBD1 (6 bases). The specimen was blood. CDR3 sequence reads: CASSYPGAEAFF. DNA of the CDR3: TGTGCCAGCAGTTACCCAGGGGCTGAAGCTTTCTTT.